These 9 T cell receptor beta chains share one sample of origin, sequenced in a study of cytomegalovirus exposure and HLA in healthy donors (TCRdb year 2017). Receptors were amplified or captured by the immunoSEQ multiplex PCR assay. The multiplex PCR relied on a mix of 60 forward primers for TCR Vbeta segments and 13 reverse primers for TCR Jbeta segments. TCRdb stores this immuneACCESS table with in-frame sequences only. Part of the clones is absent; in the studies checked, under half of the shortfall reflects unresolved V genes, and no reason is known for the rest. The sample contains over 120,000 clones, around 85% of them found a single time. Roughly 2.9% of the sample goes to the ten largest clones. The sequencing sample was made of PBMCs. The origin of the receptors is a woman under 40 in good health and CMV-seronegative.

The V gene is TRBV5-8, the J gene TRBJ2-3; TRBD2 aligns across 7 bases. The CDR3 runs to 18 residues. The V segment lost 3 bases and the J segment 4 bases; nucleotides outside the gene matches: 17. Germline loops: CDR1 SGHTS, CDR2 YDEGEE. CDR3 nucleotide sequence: TGTGCCAGCAGCTCGACGATCCCCCTGAGGGCGGGAGCAGATACGCAGTATTTT. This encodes CASSSTIPLRAGADTQYF.

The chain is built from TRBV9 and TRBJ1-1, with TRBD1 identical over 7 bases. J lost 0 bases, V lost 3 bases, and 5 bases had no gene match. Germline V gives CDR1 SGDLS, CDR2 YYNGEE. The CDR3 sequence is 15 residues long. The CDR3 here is CASSGRDSMNTEAFF. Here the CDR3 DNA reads TGTGCCAGCAGCGGACGGGACAGCATGAACACTGAAGCTTTCTTT.

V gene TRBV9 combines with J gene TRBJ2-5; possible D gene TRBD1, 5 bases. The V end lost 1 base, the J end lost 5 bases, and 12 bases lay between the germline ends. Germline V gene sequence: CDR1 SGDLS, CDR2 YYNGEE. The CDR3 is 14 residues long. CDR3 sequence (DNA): TGTGCCAGCAGCGTATGGCAGGGCATGGAGACCCAGTACTTC. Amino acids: CASSVWQGMETQYF.

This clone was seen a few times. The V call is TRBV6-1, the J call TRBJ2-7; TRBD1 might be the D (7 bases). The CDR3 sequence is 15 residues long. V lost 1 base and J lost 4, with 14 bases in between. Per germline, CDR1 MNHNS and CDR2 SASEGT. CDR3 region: CASSEETGRWYEQYF. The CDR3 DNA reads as TGTGCCAGCAGTGAAGAGACAGGGAGGTGGTACGAGCAGTACTTC.

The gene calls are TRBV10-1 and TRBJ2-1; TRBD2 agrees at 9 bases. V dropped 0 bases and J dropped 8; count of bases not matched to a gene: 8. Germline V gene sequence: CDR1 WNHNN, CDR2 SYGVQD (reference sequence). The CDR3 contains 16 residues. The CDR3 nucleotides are TGCGCCAGCAGTGAGTCGAAGGCGGGAGGGCCCGATGAGCAGTTCTTC. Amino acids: CASSESKAGGPDEQFF.

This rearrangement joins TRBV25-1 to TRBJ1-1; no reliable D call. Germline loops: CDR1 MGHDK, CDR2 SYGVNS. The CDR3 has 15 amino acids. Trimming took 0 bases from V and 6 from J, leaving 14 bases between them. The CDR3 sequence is CASSEYYGDGAEAFF. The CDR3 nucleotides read TGTGCCAGCAGTGAATATTACGGGGATGGGGCTGAAGCTTTCTTT.

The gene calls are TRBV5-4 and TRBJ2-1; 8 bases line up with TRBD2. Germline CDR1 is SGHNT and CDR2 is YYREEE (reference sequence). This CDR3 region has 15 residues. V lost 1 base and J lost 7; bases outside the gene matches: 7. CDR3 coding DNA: TGTGCCAGCAGCTTGTCGGCGGGGGGAGGGAATGAGCAGTTCTTC. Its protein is CASSLSAGGGNEQFF.

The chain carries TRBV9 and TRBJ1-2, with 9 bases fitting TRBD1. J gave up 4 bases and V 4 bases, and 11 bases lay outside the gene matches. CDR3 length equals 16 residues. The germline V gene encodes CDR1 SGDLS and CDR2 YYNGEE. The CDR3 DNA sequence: TGTGCCAGCAGCCGGACAGGGGCGCGCCTCGTCTATGGCTACACCTTC. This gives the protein CASSRTGARLVYGYTF.

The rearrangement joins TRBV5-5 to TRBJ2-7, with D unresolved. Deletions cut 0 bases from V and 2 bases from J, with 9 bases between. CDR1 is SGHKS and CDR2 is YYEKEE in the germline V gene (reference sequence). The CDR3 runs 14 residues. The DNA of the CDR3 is TGTGCCAGCAGCTTGGCCCCCAGTCCCTACGAGCAGTACTTC. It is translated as CASSLAPSPYEQYF.